A single sample gave rise to the 24 T cell receptor beta chains below, sequenced in a study of blood T cells in healthy people across ages (dated by TCRdb to between 2015 and 2016). Library creation used 5' RACE. For sequencing, an Illumina HiSeq 2500 was employed. A second PCR of about 7 to 12 cycles was performed with a sample-barcoded 5' primer and a J-beta primer mix. TCRdb reanalyzed the raw reads on its own, using fastp at Q25 for trimming and MiXCR for clone calling, and kept in-frame beta chains. CDR3 protein sequences are deduplicated, and each keeps its most common genes and DNA. This sample holds some 1.6 million distinct CDR3 sequences; about 31% were observed only once. Approximately 11% of the sample is held by the ten biggest clonotypes. The sequenced sample was blood. Receptors originate from a woman in her 30s in good health.

V gene TRBV15 combines with J gene TRBJ2-7; D gene unclear. From germline, CDR1 is LNHNV and CDR2 YYDKDF (reference sequence). V lost 6 bases, J lost 3 bases, and 9 bases lay in between. This CDR3 comprises 12 residues. The CDR3 here is CATRGVSYEQYF. For the CDR3, the DNA is TGTGCCACCAGGGGCGTCAGCTACGAGCAGTACTTC.

V and J are TRBV6-6 and TRBJ2-5; D perhaps matches TRBD1 (5 bases). Trimming shortened V by 5 bases and J by 2 bases, and 12 bases separated the two germline ends. The CDR3 runs 14 residues. Germline V gene sequence: CDR1 MNHNY, CDR2 SVGAGI (reference sequence). The CDR3 coding sequence is TGTGCCAGCAGTGACCGCAGGGCACAAGAGACCCAGTACTTC. Protein sequence: CASSDRRAQETQYF.

V gene TRBV3-1 combines with J gene TRBJ2-7; D is ambiguous. Germline V lookup: CDR1 LGHDT, CDR2 YNNKEL (reference sequence). Deletions cut 1 base from V and 4 bases from J, with 5 bases between. This CDR3 has 12 amino acids. The CDR3 nucleotides read TGTGCCAGCAGCCAAGTCGTGTACGAGCAGTACTTC. Residues: CASSQVVYEQYF.

This clonotype appeared a few times. The chain employs TRBV7-9 and TRBJ2-1; 9 positions agree with TRBD2. CDR3 size: 16 residues. Germline CDR1 SEHNR, CDR2 FQNEAQ (reference sequence). V lost 4 bases to trimming and J lost 1 base; unmatched junction nucleotides: 5. The CDR3 region is CASSSIAGASYNEQFF. For the CDR3, the DNA is TGTGCCAGCAGCTCCATAGCGGGGGCTTCCTACAATGAGCAGTTCTTC.

The J gene is TRBJ2-1, the V gene TRBV5-1, with 11 bases fitting TRBD2. The V gene end was trimmed by 5 bases and the J gene end by 0 bases; junction bases not matched to a gene: 10. Germline assignment: CDR1 SGHRS and CDR2 YFSETQ. This CDR3 comprises 18 residues. This chain's CDR3 is CASRPTGTSGYSYNEQFF. As DNA, the CDR3 is TGCGCCAGCAGACCGACAGGGACTAGCGGATACTCCTACAATGAGCAGTTCTTC.

This clonotype was detected only a few times. The V call is TRBV4-1, the J call TRBJ2-3; TRBD2 might be the D (6 bases). The V gene lost 3 bases and the J gene lost 0 bases, with 13 bases spanning the gap. This CDR3 is 16 amino acids long. The germline gives CDR1 MGHRA, CDR2 YSYEKL. The CDR3 sequence: CASSQTGLPSTDTQYF. The CDR3 DNA follows: TGCGCCAGCAGCCAGACGGGACTGCCTAGCACAGATACGCAGTATTTT.

This clonotype was seen a few times. The chain carries TRBV20-1 and TRBJ2-1, with TRBD2 matching over 13 bases. V lost 2 bases, J lost 0 bases, and 4 bases stayed unmatched. Germline CDR1 and CDR2: DFQATT and SNEGSKA (reference sequence). The length of the CDR3 is 17 residues. CDR3 region: CSARLGLAGSSYNEQFF. In DNA form, the CDR3 reads TGCAGTGCTAGATTGGGACTAGCGGGAAGCTCCTACAATGAGCAGTTCTTC.

In this sample, this clonotype turned up a few times. CDR3 loop: CASSEVREGRLKEQFF. CDR3 coding DNA: TGTGCCAGCAGTGAAGTGCGGGAGGGCCGGTTGAAGGAGCAGTTCTTC. This chain connects TRBV2 to TRBJ2-1, with 9 nucleotides matching TRBD2. The V and J ends lost 1 base and 10 bases, in that order; junction bases with no gene match: 11. Germline lookup yields CDR1 SNHLY and CDR2 FYNNEI. This CDR3 has 16 amino acids.

Concerning this clonotype itself: It is unclear where the CDR3 begins or ends on the DNA, so no DNA is shown, and the CDR3 is as TCRdb lists it. The J gene is TRBJ2-7, the V gene TRBV11-2; the DNA was not compared with TRBD2, the D call given in the table. The CDR3 is 19 amino acids long, termini counted. Per germline, CDR1 SGHAT and CDR2 FQNNGV. CDR3 sequence reads: CASSLVSGPGLAEIYEQYF.

The sample holds a few counts of this clonotype. The chain couples TRBV24-1 to TRBJ2-1; TRBD1 agrees at 7 bases. CDR3 length: 15 residues. The germline gives CDR1 KGHDR, CDR2 SFDVKD. V gave up 5 bases and J gave up 4 bases; unmatched junction bases: 7. CDR3 residues: CATSGFGTAYNEQFF. The CDR3 DNA sequence: TGTGCCACCAGTGGATTCGGGACAGCTTACAATGAGCAGTTCTTC.

This clonotype came up many times. The rearrangement uses TRBV7-2 and TRBJ2-3, with D possibly TRBD2 on 5 matching bases. With 0 bases removed from V and 4 bases from J, the gap between germline ends came to 11 bases. Germline V CDR1 and CDR2: SGHTA, FQGNSA. This CDR3 is built from 15 residues. The CDR3 protein is CASSLAPGSADTQYF. Here the CDR3 DNA reads TGTGCCAGCAGCTTAGCGCCAGGTAGCGCAGATACGCAGTATTTT.

This chain links TRBV7-6 with TRBJ2-1; 10 bases are shared with TRBD2. The germline V gene encodes CDR1 SGHVS and CDR2 FNYEAQ. The CDR3 contains 17 residues. The V and J ends lost 1 base and 6 bases, in that order; junction bases with no gene match: 9. CDR3: CASSLELESSGGNEQFF. CDR3 sequence (DNA): TGTGCCAGCAGCTTAGAGTTAGAGTCTAGCGGGGGCAATGAGCAGTTCTTC.

In nucleotides, the CDR3 is TGCAGTGCCTCTGCGGACCCAACTAATGAAAAACTGTTTTTT. As protein: CSASADPTNEKLFF. J is TRBJ1-4 and V is TRBV20-1; D remains unclear. The CDR3 contains 14 residues. Deletions cut 6 bases from V and 0 bases from J, with 11 bases between. The V gene's germline CDR1 is DFQATT and CDR2 SNEGSKA (reference sequence).

The rearrangement joins TRBV2 to TRBJ2-2; D assignment may be TRBD1 or TRBD2 (5 bases each). Trimming removed 6 bases at V and 7 bases at J, with 18 bases between. From germline, CDR1 is SNHLY and CDR2 FYNNEI. The CDR3 has 15 amino acids. The CDR3 coding sequence is TGTGCCAGCAGGAAACTGCTCGGGACCCTCGGGGAGCTGTTTTTT. It is translated as CASRKLLGTLGELFF.

CDR3 sequence reads: CASEVADTQYF. CDR3 coding DNA: TGTGCCAGCGAGGTCGCAGATACGCAGTATTTT. The chain uses TRBV2 and TRBJ2-3, with D unclear. Trimming cost V 8 bases and J 4 bases, with 7 bases left between them. The V gene's germline CDR1 is SNHLY and CDR2 FYNNEI. There are 11 residues in the CDR3.

The rearrangement joins TRBV5-1 to TRBJ2-1, with D hard to call. The germline V and J ends were trimmed by 1 base and 7 bases, with 9 bases remaining between them. This CDR3 region has 13 residues. Germline V gene sequence: CDR1 SGHRS, CDR2 YFSETQ. CDR3 in amino acids: CASSLSWRNEQFF. The CDR3 coding sequence is TGCGCCAGCAGCTTGTCTTGGCGAAATGAGCAGTTCTTC.

This clonotype has only a few counts. V and J are TRBV9 and TRBJ2-5; 7 positions match TRBD2. The trim removed 2 bases at V and 11 bases at J, leaving 12 bases unmatched. CDR3 length equals 14 residues. The V gene's germline CDR1 is SGDLS and CDR2 YYNGEE. The CDR3 is CASSVGGTPQEQYF. The DNA for the CDR3 is TGTGCCAGCAGCGTGGGGGGGACGCCCCAAGAGCAGTACTTC.

The gene calls are TRBV5-1 and TRBJ2-7; 11 nucleotides agree with TRBD2. V dropped 4 bases and J dropped 3; count of bases not matched to a gene: 15. The germline gives CDR1 SGHRS, CDR2 YFSETQ. This CDR3 has 18 residues. The CDR3 DNA reads as TGCGCCAGCAGCGCATGGCTAGCGGGGGGACCTATCTACTACGAGCAGTACTTC. The encoded protein is CASSAWLAGGPIYYEQYF.

This sequence joins TRBV5-1 and TRBJ2-3, with D tentatively TRBD2 (6 bases). Germline V gene sequence: CDR1 SGHRS, CDR2 YFSETQ. The length of the CDR3 is 15 residues. V lost 0 bases and J lost 5, with 13 bases in between. The chain's CDR3 is CASSLDMVGGDTQYF. CDR3 coding DNA: TGCGCCAGCAGCTTGGATATGGTGGGGGGAGATACGCAGTATTTT.

This clonotype was detected only a few times. The chain couples TRBV7-3 to TRBJ2-1; 10 bases are shared with TRBD2. Germline V CDR1 and CDR2: SGHTA, FQGTGA. J gave up 7 bases and V 6 bases, and 15 bases lay outside the gene matches. The CDR3 has 17 residues. The CDR3 here is CASSIQGQREGRNEQFF. CDR3 DNA sequence: TGTGCCAGCAGTATACAGGGCCAGCGGGAGGGCCGTAATGAGCAGTTCTTC.

The sample holds many counts of this clonotype. The rearrangement links TRBV4-1 to TRBJ2-5, with D perhaps given as TRBD1 or TRBD2 (5 bases each). The germline V and J ends were trimmed by 5 bases and 5 bases, with 21 bases remaining between them. In germline, CDR1 is MGHRA, CDR2 YSYEKL. The CDR3 is 16 residues long. The CDR3 here is CASSRSPARGEETQYF. Here the CDR3 DNA reads TGCGCCAGCAGCAGAAGCCCCGCGAGGGGCGAGGAGACCCAGTACTTC.

V gene TRBV5-1 combines with J gene TRBJ1-1; D unclear. The length of the CDR3 is 14 residues. With 5 bases removed from V and 0 bases from J, the gap between germline ends came to 11 bases. Per the germline V gene, CDR1 is SGHRS and CDR2 is YFSETQ. The chain's CDR3 is CASSYASMNTEAFF. The CDR3 DNA follows: TGCGCCAGCAGTTACGCTAGCATGAACACTGAAGCTTTCTTT.

This clonotype was detected a few times. The genes are TRBV20-1 and TRBJ2-1; tentatively, D is TRBD2 (5 bases). Germline V lookup: CDR1 DFQATT, CDR2 SNEGSKA (reference sequence). The V gene lost 0 bases and the J gene lost 4 bases, with 19 bases spanning the gap. The CDR3 covers 17 residues. The CDR3 bases are TGCAGTGCTAGAGAGGGGAGCTGGGGAGAGGTTTACAATGAGCAGTTCTTC. The encoded protein is CSAREGSWGEVYNEQFF.

This clonotype was seen only a few times. The chain combines TRBV27 with TRBJ1-2; D is unclear. The CDR3 sequence is 12 residues long. Germline V gives CDR1 MNHEY, CDR2 SMNVEV (reference sequence). V shed 6 bases and J shed 3 bases, with 8 bases lying between them. The CDR3 spells CASRGLYYGYTF. The CDR3, as DNA: TGTGCCAGCAGGGGGTTATACTATGGCTACACCTTC.